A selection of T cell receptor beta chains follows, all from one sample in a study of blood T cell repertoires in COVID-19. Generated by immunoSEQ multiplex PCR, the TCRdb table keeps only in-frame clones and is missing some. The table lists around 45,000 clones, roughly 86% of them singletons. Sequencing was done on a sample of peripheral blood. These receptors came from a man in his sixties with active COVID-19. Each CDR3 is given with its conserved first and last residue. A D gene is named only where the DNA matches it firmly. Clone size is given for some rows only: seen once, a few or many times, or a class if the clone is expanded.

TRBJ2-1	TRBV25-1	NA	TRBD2	TGTGCCAGCAGTTCAAGTCAGCGGGAGTTAATCTTCGATGAGCAGTTCTTC	CASSSSQRELIFDEQFF
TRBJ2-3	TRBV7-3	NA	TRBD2	TGTGCCAGCAGCCGCAGACTAGCGGGCACAGATACGCAGTATTTT	CASSRRLAGTDTQYF
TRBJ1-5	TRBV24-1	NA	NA	TGTGCCACCAGTGATTCAGGTCAGCCCCAGCATTTT	CATSDSGQPQHF
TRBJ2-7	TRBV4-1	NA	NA	TGCGCCAGCAGCCAAGAGGGTCTGCGAGGGCCCGAGCAGTACTTC	CASSQEGLRGPEQYF
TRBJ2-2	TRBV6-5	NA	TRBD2	TGTGCCAGCAGGCCGGGGGGAACGAACACCGGGGAGCTGTTTTTT	CASRPGGTNTGELFF
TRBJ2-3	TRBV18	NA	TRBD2	TGTGCCAGCTCACCACCGGGAGGGATGACAAATACGCAGTATTTT	CASSPPGGMTNTQYF
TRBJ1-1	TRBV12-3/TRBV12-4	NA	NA	TGTGCCAGCAAATCCGTCAGGAACACTGAAGCTTTCTTT	CASKSVRNTEAFF
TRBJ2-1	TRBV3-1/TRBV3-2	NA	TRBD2	TGTGCCAGCAGCTTAGCGGGGGGGGATGAGCAGTTCTTC	CASSLAGGDEQFF
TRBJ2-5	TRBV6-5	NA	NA	TGTGCCAGCAGAACAGCCAGGGGCGAGACCCAGTACTTC	CASRTARGETQYF
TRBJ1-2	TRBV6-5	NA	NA	TGTGCCAGCAGTTACTCCAGCGGCGGGCTAGAGGGTGGCTACACCTTC	CASSYSSGGLEGGYTF
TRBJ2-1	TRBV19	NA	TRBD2	TGTGCCAGTAGTACGACTAGCGGGGTAACCTACAATGAGCAGTTCTTC	CASSTTSGVTYNEQFF
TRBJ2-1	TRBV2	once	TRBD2	TGTGCCAGCAGCCGAAACCGTAAAACTAGCGATTCCTACAATGAGCAGTTCTTC	CASSRNRKTSDSYNEQFF
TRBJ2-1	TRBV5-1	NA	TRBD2	TGCGCCAGCAGCTCGGTAGCGGGTTCCTACAATGAGCAGTTCTTC	CASSSVAGSYNEQFF
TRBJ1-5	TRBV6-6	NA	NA	TGTGCCAGCAGGGTTGACAGTAATAGCAATCAGCCCCAGCATTTT	CASRVDSNSNQPQHF
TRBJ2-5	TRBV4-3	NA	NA	TGCGCCAGCAGCCTCGGATCGGGAGAAGAGACCCAGTACTTC	CASSLGSGEETQYF
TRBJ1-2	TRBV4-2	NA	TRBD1	TGTGCCAGCAGCCAAGATCCCGGACAGGGGGCGAACTATGGCTACACCTTC	CASSQDPGQGANYGYTF
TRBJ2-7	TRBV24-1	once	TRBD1	TGTGCCACCAGCCAACAGGGGTACGAGCAGTACTTC	CATSQQGYEQYF
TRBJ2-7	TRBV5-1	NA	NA	TGCGCCAGCAGCTCTTTAGGGGCCCCGAGCTCCTACGAGCAGTACTTC	CASSSLGAPSSYEQYF
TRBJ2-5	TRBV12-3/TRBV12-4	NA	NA	TGTGCCAGCAGTTTAGGCGGAAAAGAGACCCAGTACTTC	CASSLGGKETQYF
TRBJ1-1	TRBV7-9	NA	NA	TGTGCCAGCAGCTTACCGACAGAGGAAGCTTTCTTT	CASSLPTEEAFF
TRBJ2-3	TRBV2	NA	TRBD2	TGTGCCAGCAGCGCCGTAGCGGGGGAGACAGATACGCAGTATTTT	CASSAVAGETDTQYF
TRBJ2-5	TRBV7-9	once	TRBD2	TGTGCCAGCAGCTCCCCGGGACTAGCGGGGCTTGAGACCCAGTACTTC	CASSSPGLAGLETQYF
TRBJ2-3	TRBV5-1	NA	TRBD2	TGCGCCAGCAGCCGATTCTTAGCGGGGGGGCCGGGGGATACGCAGTATTTT	CASSRFLAGGPGDTQYF
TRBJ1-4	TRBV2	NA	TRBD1	TGTGCCAGCAGTGAAATTGGGACAGGGGGGGAAAAACTGTTTTTT	CASSEIGTGGEKLFF
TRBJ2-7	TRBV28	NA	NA	TGTGCCAGCAGTTTCCCCGCGGGGTTCTACGAGCAGTACTTC	CASSFPAGFYEQYF
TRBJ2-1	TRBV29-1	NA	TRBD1	TGCAGCGTCCGGGACAGGGGAGAATACAATGAGCAGTTCTTC	CSVRDRGEYNEQFF
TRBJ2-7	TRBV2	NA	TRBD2	TGTGCCAGCAGGCTCAGACTGGCGGGAGGCTCCGAGCAGTACTTC	CASRLRLAGGSEQYF
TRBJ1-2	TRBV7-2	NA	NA	TGTGCCAGCAGCTTTGACAGGCAGTATGGCTACACCTTC	CASSFDRQYGYTF
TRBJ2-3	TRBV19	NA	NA	TGTGCCACCGGCCCCCAGCGGAGCACAGATACGCAGTATTTT	CATGPQRSTDTQYF
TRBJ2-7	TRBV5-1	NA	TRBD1	TGCGCCAGCAGCTCCGGACAGGGGAGGAACGAGCAGTACTTC	CASSSGQGRNEQYF
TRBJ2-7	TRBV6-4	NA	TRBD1	TGTGCCAGCAGTGACTCGGGGACAGCGAACTACGAGCAGTACTTC	CASSDSGTANYEQYF
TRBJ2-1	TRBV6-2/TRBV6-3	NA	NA	TGTGCCAGCAGTTCAGATTCTCGCCCCTACAATGAGCAGTTCTTC	CASSSDSRPYNEQFF
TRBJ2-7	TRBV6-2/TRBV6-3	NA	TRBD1	TGTGCCAGCAGTTACTCGTTGGGACAGGGGGCGGCCTACGAGCAGTACTTC	CASSYSLGQGAAYEQYF
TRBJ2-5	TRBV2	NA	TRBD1	TGTGCCTCGGACAGGGAGAGGGAGACCCAGTACTTC	CASDRERETQYF
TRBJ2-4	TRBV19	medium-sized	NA	TGTGCCAGTAGTGAGGTAAACCTTCTAGCCAAAAACATTCAGTACTTC	CASSEVNLLAKNIQYF
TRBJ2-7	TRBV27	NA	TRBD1	TGTGCCAGCAGTTCCCTCGGGACAGGCTCCTACGAGCAGTACTTC	CASSSLGTGSYEQYF
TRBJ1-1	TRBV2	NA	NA	TGTGCCAGCAGTGAAGCGAGTCGAGCCGCTTTCTTT	CASSEASRAAFF
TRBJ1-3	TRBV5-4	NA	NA	TGTGCCAGCAGCCCCGGCACAGGTAAAATCTCTGGAAACACCATATATTTT	CASSPGTGKISGNTIYF